Here is one T cell receptor beta chain with its context. The data stem from a study of blood T cell repertoires in COVID-19. Repertoires were generated with immunoSEQ multiplex PCR, while TCRdb's copy carries only in-frame clones and drops some. The sample includes roughly 250,000 clones, about 87% of them seen just once. The V gene lost 11 bases and the J gene lost 4 bases, with 14 bases spanning the gap. The length of the CDR3 is 12 residues. Germline V lookup: CDR1 ENHRY, CDR2 SYGVKD. This clonotype originated in a woman between 50 and 59 years old who had recovered from COVID-19. The rearrangement links TRBV10-3 to TRBJ2-5, with D maybe TRBD2 (5 bases). Source material: PBMCs or T cells enriched from blood (not recorded which). The CDR3 nucleotides read TGTGCCGTCTCTGCCAGCGGAGAGACCCAGTACTTC. It translates to CAVSASGETQYF.